The text below deals with one T cell receptor (beta chain). The data were taken from a study of blood T cell repertoires in COVID-19. Study-wide context: COVID-19 samples from acute and convalescent phases originated in the United States, Italy and Spain. In each case, the material was cDNA or gDNA derived from T cells, B-cell-depleted T cells, or PBMCs.

The authors' processing: Reference gene primer amplification gave nucleated cell count estimates. The table came from immunoSEQ multiplex PCR; TCRdb's copy has only in-frame clones and leaves some out. The DNA was the basis for D and trimming; V, J and clone size are from that table. The data show 200,000 to 300,000 clones, approximately 80% seen once. The CDR3 length is 16 residues. CDR1 is SGHNT and CDR2 is YYREEE in the germline V gene (reference sequence). Losses at the gene ends were 1 base for V and 0 bases for J; bases not matched to a gene: 2. This clonotype was obtained from a woman of 80 years or more with acute or convalescent COVID-19. V is TRBV5-4 and J is TRBJ2-2; 8 nucleotides line up with TRBD2. Material for sequencing was peripheral blood. The CDR3 spells CASSLLGGANTGELFF. The DNA for the CDR3 is TGTGCCAGCAGCTTGCTCGGGGGGGCGAACACCGGGGAGCTGTTTTTT.